The 29 T cell receptor beta chains below all came from one sample that was sequenced in a study of sequential checkpoint blockade in melanoma (dated by TCRdb to between 2018 and 2021). The treatment or condition label, as the study defines it: randomized to nivolumab then ipilimumab (arm A) or the reverse (arm B). Library preparation employed the immunoSEQ multiplex PCR assay. TCRdb's version of the immuneACCESS table is confined to in-frame rearrangements and falls short of the full clone set. An unresolved V gene accounts for under half of the shortfall where checked; the remainder is of unknown origin. The sample table lists 9,500 to 11,000 clones, 78% of them with a count of one. The ten biggest clones cover about 11% of the sample. Here the sequenced sample was CD8+ T cells sorted from blood (inferred from file names), taken from a patient given nivolumab and ipilimumab in sequence. The origin of the receptors is a human donor with melanoma.

This clone was found a few times. Other DNA variants within this sample encode the same CDR3. This chain links TRBV7-9 with TRBJ1-2, with 9 bases that match TRBD1. The junction had 2 bases not matched to a gene; V was cut back by 1 base and J by 8 bases. Per germline, CDR1 SEHNR and CDR2 FQNEAQ (reference sequence). The CDR3 consists of 13 residues. CDR3 DNA: TGTGCCAGCAGCTTAGGGACAGGGGAAGGCTACACCTTC. This encodes CASSLGTGEGYTF. Full variable domain (outside the CDR3, taken from reference TRBV7-9 and TRBJ1-2): DTGVSQNPRHKITKRGQNVTFRCDPISEHNRLYWYRQTLGQGPEFLTYFQNEAQLEKSRLLSDRFSAERPKGSFSTLEIQRTEQGDSAMYLCASSLGTGEGYTFGSGTRLTVV.

The V gene is TRBV6-5, the J gene TRBJ1-1; 9 bases map to TRBD1. Trimming at V came to 3 bases and at J to 8 bases, leaving 10 bases not matched to a gene. Germline lookup yields CDR1 MNHEY and CDR2 SVGAGI. The CDR3 is 15 amino acids. The CDR3 reads CASSYRTGDSLEAFF. CDR3 DNA sequence: TGTGCCAGCAGTTATCGGACAGGGGACTCTTTGGAAGCTTTCTTT.

V usage is TRBV15 and J usage is TRBJ2-1, with 9 bases fitting TRBD2. The CDR3 has 18 amino acids. V was clipped by 4 bases and J by 0 bases; unmatched bases: 10. The germline V gene has CDR1 LNHNV and CDR2 YYDKDF (reference sequence). CDR3 loop: CATSKEPRTSASYNEQFF. The DNA for the CDR3 is TGTGCCACCAGCAAGGAGCCACGGACTAGCGCCTCCTACAATGAGCAGTTCTTC.

J is TRBJ2-5 and V is TRBV28; 11 nucleotides align to TRBD1. The J call may be incorrect, as the DNA end agrees better with TRBJ2-7. CDR1 and CDR2 from the germline V gene are MDHEN and SYDVKM. This CDR3 is 15 amino acids long. The DNA of the CDR3 is TGTGCCAGCAGCCGGCCGGGACAGGGGGCCTACGAGCAGTACTTC. It is translated as CASSRPGQGAYEQYF.

The J gene is TRBJ2-2, the V gene TRBV27, with 7 bases aligning to TRBD2. J gave up 3 bases and V 6 bases, and 7 bases lay outside the gene matches. CDR3 length equals 15 residues. The germline gives CDR1 MNHEY, CDR2 SMNVEV (reference sequence). CDR3: CASRGGSWDTGELFF. The CDR3 DNA follows: TGTGCCAGCAGGGGGGGGAGTTGGGACACCGGGGAGCTGTTTTTT.

The genes are TRBV9 and TRBJ1-1; no definite D call. Trimming took 0 bases from V and 1 from J, leaving 4 bases between them. The CDR3 runs to 13 residues. From germline, CDR1 is SGDLS and CDR2 YYNGEE. CDR3 nucleotides: TGTGCCAGCAGCGTAGGGGCGAACACTGAAGCTTTCTTT. It is translated as CASSVGANTEAFF.

This chain links TRBV5-1 with TRBJ1-3, with 7 bases lining up with TRBD1. The germline V gene has CDR1 SGHRS and CDR2 YFSETQ. J gave up 2 bases and V 1 base, and 3 bases lay outside the gene matches. CDR3 length: 15 residues. DNA of the CDR3: TGCGCCAGCAGCTTGAAGGGGGCTCCTGGAAACACCATATATTTT. This translates into CASSLKGAPGNTIYF. Complete variable domain (other parts from reference TRBV5-1 and TRBJ1-3): KAGVTQTPRYLIKTRGQQVTLSCSPISGHRSVSWYQQTPGQGLQFLFEYFSETQRNKGNFPGRFSGRQFSNSRSEMNVSTLELGDSALYLCASSLKGAPGNTIYFGEGSWLTVV.

In the case of this clone: Different DNA sequences within this sample yield the same CDR3. V is TRBV6-1 and J is TRBJ1-2, with 7 bases aligning to TRBD1. Losses at the gene ends were 6 bases for V and 8 bases for J; bases not matched to a gene: 3. The CDR3 covers 11 residues. Germline CDR1 reads MNHNS; CDR2 reads SASEGT. The CDR3 DNA sequence: TGTGCCAGCAGACAGGGGCAAGGCTACACCTTC. Residues: CASRQGQGYTF.

V and J are TRBV9 and TRBJ2-7, with 9 positions matching TRBD2. Germline CDR1 and CDR2: SGDLS and YYNGEE. V dropped 3 bases and J dropped 2; count of bases not matched to a gene: 3. The CDR3 covers 14 residues. CDR3 in amino acids: CASSAGTSPYEQYF. DNA of the CDR3: TGTGCCAGCAGCGCTGGGACTAGCCCCTACGAGCAGTACTTC.

This clone has more than one count but fewer than ten. The chain is built from TRBV7-3 and TRBJ2-3, with 8 bases aligning to TRBD2. Losses at the gene ends were 4 bases for V and 4 bases for J; bases not matched to a gene: 4. This CDR3 region has 14 residues. Per germline, CDR1 SGHTA and CDR2 FQGTGA. The CDR3 DNA reads as TGTGCCAGCAGCTCGAGCGGGGGTGCAGATACGCAGTATTTT. This encodes CASSSSGGADTQYF. The variable domain in full, completed from reference TRBV7-3 and TRBJ2-3, reads GAGVSQTPSNKVTEKGKYVELRCDPISGHTALYWYRQSLGQGPEFLIYFQGTGAADDSGLPNDRFFAVRPEGSVSTLKIQRTERGDSAVYLCASSSSGGADTQYFGPGTRLTVL.

The rearrangement uses TRBV27 and TRBJ2-3, with TRBD2 matching 11 bases. The germline CDR1 and CDR2 sequences are MNHEY and SMNVEV (reference sequence). There are 15 residues in the CDR3. The ends lost 8 bases at V and 1 base at J; junction bases unmatched: 5. DNA for the CDR3: TGTGCCAGCGGTGCACTAGCGGGGGGCACAGATACGCAGTATTTT. Protein sequence: CASGALAGGTDTQYF.

This clone was seen more than once but under ten times. This chain uses TRBV28 with TRBJ1-3; D might be TRBD1 (5 bases). The germline V and J ends were trimmed by 2 bases and 1 base, with 15 bases remaining between them. This CDR3 comprises 17 residues. The germline V gene has CDR1 MDHEN and CDR2 SYDVKM. CDR3 DNA sequence: TGTGCCAGCAGTTTACCAGGGTTGGATTATTCTGGAAACACCATATATTTT. Its translation is CASSLPGLDYSGNTIYF.

The genes are TRBV4-1 and TRBJ1-3, with TRBD1 matching over 12 bases. CDR3 length equals 16 residues. Per germline, CDR1 MGHRA and CDR2 YSYEKL. With 1 base clipped from V and 4 bases from J, the junction kept 2 bases outside the gene matches. CDR3 in amino acids: CASSQGDRGLGNTIYF. Written as DNA, the CDR3 is TGCGCCAGCAGCCAAGGGGACAGGGGGCTCGGAAACACCATATATTTT.

The chain is built from TRBV6-1 and TRBJ1-2; 7 nucleotides align to TRBD1. V was clipped by 5 bases and J by 8 bases; unmatched bases: 8. Germline V gives CDR1 MNHNS, CDR2 SASEGT. The CDR3 covers 13 residues. DNA for the CDR3: TGTGCCAGCAGTCTCTCAGGGGGAAGGGGCTACACCTTC. Its protein is CASSLSGGRGYTF.

The rearrangement links TRBV10-3 to TRBJ2-4; 8 positions match TRBD2. V dropped 5 bases and J dropped 3; count of bases not matched to a gene: 6. This CDR3 has 15 amino acids. Germline V CDR1 and CDR2: ENHRY, SYGVKD. In DNA form, the CDR3 reads TGTGCCATCAGTTACCGGGGGGGTGACAAAAACATTCAGTACTTC. It encodes CAISYRGGDKNIQYF.

V gene TRBV5-5 combines with J gene TRBJ2-7; 11 bases fit TRBD2. Looked up from germline, CDR1 is SGHKS and CDR2 is YYEKEE (reference sequence). There are 16 residues in the CDR3. The trim removed 0 bases at V and 0 bases at J, leaving 2 bases unmatched. This CDR3 reads CASSLELAGGSYEQYF. The CDR3 bases are TGTGCCAGCAGCTTGGAGCTAGCGGGGGGCTCCTACGAGCAGTACTTC.

This chain connects TRBV6-6 to TRBJ2-5; D is unclear. TRBJ2-7 explains the end of the DNA better; the J call may be wrong. The CDR3 is 11 residues long. Germline lookup yields CDR1 MNHNY and CDR2 SVGAGI (reference sequence). The CDR3 loop is CASSPLYEQYF. In nucleotides, the CDR3 is TGTGCCAGCAGTCCTCTCTACGAGCAGTACTTC.

The chain carries TRBV9 and TRBJ1-3; D may be TRBD1 (6 bases). With 3 bases removed from V and 8 bases from J, the gap between germline ends came to 18 bases. This CDR3 is built from 15 residues. Germline CDR1 SGDLS, CDR2 YYNGEE. The DNA for the CDR3 is TGTGCCAGCAGCGCGCGTGTGGCCAGGGGTGACACCATATATTTT. It yields the protein CASSARVARGDTIYF. The full variable domain, completed using reference TRBV9 and TRBJ1-3, is DSGVTQTPKHLITATGQRVTLRCSPRSGDLSVYWYQQSLDQGLQFLIQYYNGEERAKGNILERFSAQQFPDLHSELNLSSLELGDSALYFCASSARVARGDTIYFGEGSWLTVV.

The chain links TRBV7-9 to TRBJ2-1; 9 bases map to TRBD2. Germline V gives CDR1 SEHNR, CDR2 FQNEAQ (reference sequence). This CDR3 region has 13 residues. V gave up 5 bases and J gave up 6 bases; unmatched junction bases: 2. The CDR3 loop reads CASSTSGPNEQFF. CDR3 nucleotides: TGTGCCAGCAGCACTAGCGGGCCCAATGAGCAGTTCTTC.

The V and J genes are TRBV27 and TRBJ2-7; D may be TRBD1 (5 bases). With 2 bases removed from V and 5 bases from J, the gap between germline ends came to 13 bases. The CDR3 is 14 residues long. CDR1 and CDR2 from the germline V gene are MNHEY and SMNVEV (reference sequence). The CDR3 region is CASSLVGRVHEQYF. In DNA, the CDR3 is TGTGCCAGCAGTTTAGTGGGCAGGGTCCACGAGCAGTACTTC.

This chain links TRBV11-2 with TRBJ1-4, with 7 bases aligning to TRBD1. V shed 5 bases and J 0 bases; nucleotides not matched to a gene: 15. CDR1 SGHAT and CDR2 FQNNGV come from the germline V gene. The CDR3 is made up of 19 amino acids. CDR3 in amino acids: CASSTFRQGVPSTNEKLFF. DNA for the CDR3: TGTGCCAGCAGCACCTTTCGCCAGGGGGTTCCCTCAACTAATGAAAAACTGTTTTTT.

This chain connects TRBV5-6 to TRBJ2-7, with D unclear. The V end was cut by 2 bases, the J end by 1 base, with 4 bases between. CDR1 is SGHDT and CDR2 is YYEEEE in the germline V gene. The CDR3 covers 12 residues. CDR3 nucleotides: TGTGCCAGCAGCTTCCAGTCCTACGAGCAGTACTTC. Its translation: CASSFQSYEQYF. The variable domain in full, with the rest retrieved from reference TRBV5-6 and TRBJ2-7, is DAGVTQSPTHLIKTRGQQVTLRCSPKSGHDTVSWYQQALGQGPQFIFQYYEEEERQRGNFPDRFSGHQFPNYSSELNVNALLLGDSALYLCASSFQSYEQYFGPGTRLTVT.

The CDR3 bases are TGCGCCAGCAGCCAACAACAGGGAGACAGTCAGCCCCAGCATTTT. Its translation is CASSQQQGDSQPQHF. The rearrangement joins TRBV4-1 to TRBJ1-5, with D possibly TRBD1 on 6 matching bases. The ends were cut back, 2 bases at V and 6 bases at J, with 14 bases in the middle. This CDR3 has 15 amino acids. The germline V gene has CDR1 MGHRA and CDR2 YSYEKL.

This rearrangement joins TRBV7-9 to TRBJ1-2; a weak D match, TRBD1 (6 bases). Per germline, CDR1 SEHNR and CDR2 FQNEAQ (reference sequence). With 1 base removed from V and 6 bases from J, the gap between germline ends came to 18 bases. The CDR3 contains 16 residues. The CDR3 nucleotides read TGTGCCAGCAGCTTAGGCTCACTGGGGGCGCAGGATGGCTACACCTTC. This encodes CASSLGSLGAQDGYTF.

This chain links TRBV19 with TRBJ1-5; the D is unclear. V lost 5 bases, J lost 0 bases, and 11 bases lay in between. CDR3 length: 15 residues. Germline V gives CDR1 LNHDA, CDR2 SQIVND (reference sequence). CDR3 sequence (DNA): TGTGCCAGTAGTTGGACGGACTATAGCAATCAGCCCCAGCATTTT. It specifies CASSWTDYSNQPQHF.

By proportion, this clone is large. The chain carries TRBV6-6 and TRBJ1-5, with no clear D. Trimming pared 4 bases from V and 11 bases from J, leaving 18 bases between. Germline-derived CDR1 and CDR2 are MNHNY and SVGAGI (reference sequence). The CDR3 covers 14 residues. The CDR3 nucleotides are TGTGCCAGCAGTTCGCCTACTCTGGTCAGGTCCCAGCATTTT. Translating gives CASSSPTLVRSQHF.

The chain carries TRBV6-1 and TRBJ1-1; D not certain. The germline V gene has CDR1 MNHNS and CDR2 SASEGT. V was pared by 2 bases and J by 11 bases, with 15 bases between. The CDR3 length is 13 residues. The CDR3 spells CASSEMVERAAFF. The CDR3 DNA sequence: TGTGCCAGCAGTGAAATGGTGGAGAGAGCGGCTTTCTTT.

This clone was found once. The CDR3 DNA sequence: TGTGCCAGCAGCCAAGATCAAAGAGGACTAGCGGGAGAGTTGGATACGCAGTATTTT. Its protein product is CASSQDQRGLAGELDTQYF. This rearrangement joins TRBV14 to TRBJ2-3; 13 positions match TRBD2. The CDR3 has 19 amino acids. The V segment lost 0 bases and the J segment 6 bases; nucleotides outside the gene matches: 12. Germline V gene sequence: CDR1 SGHDN, CDR2 FVKESK.

The chain has TRBV2 and TRBJ1-6; the D is unclear. CDR3 size: 14 residues. Trimming stripped 10 bases from V and 0 bases from J, with 10 bases between. In germline, CDR1 is SNHLY, CDR2 FYNNEI. In nucleotides, the CDR3 is TGTGCCATCATTAGTAACTCCTATAATTCACCCCTCCACTTT. It specifies CAIISNSYNSPLHF.